The clone carrying this TCR beta chain appeared a few times. A much more abundant neighbour one base away suggests this may be a read error. This entry is derived from a study of read filtering for tumor transcriptome and immune sequencing. About the research overall: IR-seq gave about 4.05 to 11 million TCR reads per sample; RNA-seq gave about 80 to 1273.

From 400 to 450 ng of RNA, a library with molecular barcoded alpha/delta and beta/gamma adaptors was made. TCRdb used MiXCR to reprocess the reads, holding one entry per CDR3 protein. The sample carries about 47,000 distinct CDR3 sequences, 12% recorded once. Sampling of bone marrow took place during active disease in every patient. This clonotype was obtained from a donor aged 40 or over with multiple myeloma. Material for sequencing was a population of CD138-negative cells sorted from bone marrow.

CDR3 DNA: TGTGTCAGCAGCTTAGAAACCGGAACCGGGGAGCTGTTTTTT. This gives the protein CVSSLETGTGELFF. J is TRBJ2-2 and V is TRBV7-4; D unresolved. The V gene's germline CDR1 is SGHVT and CDR2 SQSDAQ. The CDR3 loop spans 14 amino acids.